What follows are 9 T cell receptor beta chains derived from one specimen sequenced in a study of blood T cell repertoires in COVID-19. The table came from immunoSEQ multiplex PCR; TCRdb's copy has only in-frame clones and leaves some out. The data hold 430,000 or so clones, with approximately 90% observed a single time. Sequenced sample: PBMCs or T cells enriched from blood (not recorded which). These receptors came from a woman aged 18-30 years who had been exposed to COVID-19.

This sequence joins TRBV4-3 and TRBJ1-6, with D hard to call. This CDR3 has 14 amino acids. The V end lost 0 bases, the J end lost 15 bases, and 15 bases lay between the germline ends. Germline V lookup: CDR1 LGHNA, CDR2 YSLEER. The CDR3 reads CASSQDIARPDLHF. CDR3 bases: TGCGCCAGCAGCCAAGATATTGCCAGGCCGGACCTCCACTTT.

J is TRBJ1-1 and V is TRBV11-3; D might be TRBD1 (5 bases). The V gene lost 4 bases and the J gene lost 7 bases, with 16 bases spanning the gap. The germline V gene has CDR1 SGHNT and CDR2 YENEEA. CDR3 length equals 14 residues. This chain's CDR3 is CASSSRAGLGEAFF. CDR3 bases: TGTGCCAGCAGCTCCCGCGCAGGGCTCGGTGAAGCTTTCTTT.

The V call is TRBV5-1, the J call TRBJ1-1, with 7 nucleotides matching TRBD1. The CDR3 length is 17 residues. CDR1 and CDR2 from the germline V gene are SGHRS and YFSETQ. Trimming at V came to 0 bases and at J to 3 bases, leaving 11 bases not matched to a gene. CDR3 nucleotides: TGCGCCAGCAGCTTGGCTTGGTGGGGCAGGGGGGACACTGAAGCTTTCTTT. Its translation is CASSLAWWGRGDTEAFF.

The V and J genes are TRBV7-2 and TRBJ2-6; the match to TRBD2 covers 11 bases. Germline-derived CDR1 and CDR2 are SGHTA and FQGNSA. This CDR3 spans 18 amino acids. The V and J ends lost 2 bases and 0 bases, in that order; junction bases with no gene match: 3. CDR3: CASSLSSGGASGANVLTF. DNA for the CDR3: TGTGCCAGCAGCTTAAGTAGCGGGGGGGCCTCTGGGGCCAACGTCCTGACTTTC.

The genes are TRBV10-3 and TRBJ1-1; 9 bases are a match to TRBD1. There are 15 residues in the CDR3. From germline, CDR1 is ENHRY and CDR2 SYGVKD. After removal of 2 bases from V and 5 bases from J, the junction contained 6 bases not matched to a gene. Written as DNA, the CDR3 is TGTGCCATCAGTGAGGGGATGGGGACAGGGACTGAAGCTTTCTTT. Encoded protein: CAISEGMGTGTEAFF.

The chain carries TRBV28 and TRBJ2-7, with 10 bases fitting TRBD1. The CDR3 is 15 amino acids. V gave up 5 bases and J gave up 5 bases; unmatched junction bases: 9. Germline V CDR1 and CDR2: MDHEN, SYDVKM. The CDR3 sequence is CASSTGGTGAHEQYF. CDR3 in DNA: TGTGCCAGCAGTACGGGAGGGACAGGGGCCCACGAGCAGTACTTC. The full variable domain, rest sourced from reference TRBV28 and TRBJ2-7, is DVKVTQSSRYLVKRTGEKVFLECVQDMDHENMFWYRQDPGLGLRLIYFSYDVKMKEKGDIPEGYSVSREKKERFSLILESASTNQTSMYLCASSTGGTGAHEQYFGPGTRLTVT.

The gene calls are TRBV3-1 (or the pseudogene TRBV3-2) and TRBJ1-4, with 7 nucleotides matching TRBD1. V lost 6 bases and J lost 7; bases outside the gene matches: 8. Germline V lookup: CDR1 LGHDT, CDR2 YNNKEL (reference sequence). The CDR3 consists of 14 residues. CDR3 in DNA: TGTGCCAGCAGACATTCCGACAGGGTTGAAAAACTGTTTTTT. It is translated as CASRHSDRVEKLFF.

This clone has a single count. The rearrangement links TRBV19 to TRBJ1-1; a weak D match, TRBD1 (6 bases). The length of the CDR3 is 14 residues. Germline CDR1 LNHDA, CDR2 SQIVND (reference sequence). The V end lost 9 bases, the J end lost 4 bases, and 18 bases lay between the germline ends. The CDR3 reads CASGGRPAGTEAFF. The CDR3 DNA reads TGTGCCAGCGGGGGGCGCCCCGCCGGCACTGAAGCTTTCTTT.

The CDR3 DNA follows: TGTGCCAGCAGCTTATGGGACAGTCAAGTATACGAGCAGTACTTC. Translating it yields CASSLWDSQVYEQYF. This sequence joins TRBV11-1 and TRBJ2-7; 7 bases match TRBD1. V trimming: 2 bases; J trimming: 4 bases; junction bases outside the gene matches: 8. CDR1 and CDR2 from the germline V gene are SGHAT and FQDESV (reference sequence). This CDR3 comprises 15 residues. Based on the CDR3 plus reference TRBV11-1 and TRBJ2-7, the full variable domain is EAEVAQSPRYKITEKSQAVAFWCDPISGHATLYWYRQILGQGPELLVQFQDESVVDDSQLPKDRFSAERLKGVDSTLKIQPAELGDSAMYLCASSLWDSQVYEQYFGPGTRLTVT.